Listed below are T cell receptor beta chains from one sample, sequenced in a study of T cell responses to AZD1222 COVID-19 vaccine. Profiling relied on immunoSEQ multiplex PCR, and the TCRdb table lists in-frame clones only, not all of them. This table has more than 90,000 clones, about 89% appearing once. The source was peripheral blood, collected 28 days after the second AZD1222 dose. These receptors all stem from an adult who received the AZD1222 COVID-19 vaccine. The CDR3 runs from the conserved cysteine through the conserved F or W. D genes are given only for firm matches. The listing skips clone size in some rows; elsewhere it reads once, few, many or a size class.

CDR3 protein,CDR3 DNA,J gene,V gene,CDR3 length,clone size,D gene
CASWTGGGLETQYF,TGTGCCAGCTGGACCGGGGGCGGGTTGGAGACCCAGTACTTC,TRBJ2-5,TRBV27,14,.,.
CASSLDRANTEAFF,TGCGCCAGCAGCTTGGACAGGGCGAACACTGAAGCTTTCTTT,TRBJ1-1,TRBV5-1,14,.,.
CASSTGTGAYGYTF,TGTGCCAGCAGCACAGGGACAGGGGCCTATGGCTACACCTTC,TRBJ1-2,TRBV7-6,14,.,TRBD1
CASRTGVSDTEAFF,TGTGCCAGCAGAACAGGGGTAAGTGACACTGAAGCTTTCTTT,TRBJ1-1,TRBV27,14,.,TRBD1
CASSQEGDGGPLRTGELFF,TGTGCCAGCAGCCAAGAAGGTGACGGGGGGCCCCTCCGCACCGGGGAGCTGTTTTTT,TRBJ2-2,TRBV3-1/TRBV3-2,19,.,.
CAWTSGYLGQYF,TGTGCCTGGACCTCGGGGTACCTCGGGCAGTACTTC,TRBJ2-7,TRBV30,12,.,.
CASSKPRGNTEAFF,TGTGCCAGCAGTAAGCCAAGAGGGAACACTGAAGCTTTCTTT,TRBJ1-1,TRBV6-5,14,once,.
CASSPRDTLTYEQYF,TGTGCCAGCAGTCCCCGGGACACCCTGACCTACGAGCAGTACTTC,TRBJ2-7,TRBV27,15,.,.
CASSLTRYSYNEQFF,TGTGCCAGCAGCCTTACTAGGTATTCCTACAATGAGCAGTTCTTC,TRBJ2-1,TRBV7-9,15,.,.
CAEQGGGTEAFF,TGTGCCGAGCAGGGTGGGGGGACTGAAGCTTTCTTT,TRBJ1-1,TRBV2,12,.,.
CSVQTGQGRGEKLFF,TGCAGCGTCCAAACCGGGCAGGGCCGGGGTGAAAAACTGTTTTTT,TRBJ1-4,TRBV29-1,15,.,.
CASSGAGGPAGEQFF,TGCGCCAGCAGCGGGGCGGGAGGGCCTGCAGGTGAGCAGTTCTTC,TRBJ2-1,TRBV5-1,15,.,TRBD2
CAVGDSAYEQYF,TGTGCCGTGGGGGACAGTGCCTACGAGCAGTACTTC,TRBJ2-7,TRBV12-3/TRBV12-4,12,.,TRBD1
CASSRTGNLIEAFF,TGTGCCAGCAGCAGGACAGGTAATTTAATTGAAGCTTTCTTT,TRBJ1-1,TRBV4-2,14,few,TRBD1
CASSVGGDTEAFF,TGTGCCAGCAGCGTAGGGGGGGACACTGAAGCTTTCTTT,TRBJ1-1,TRBV9,13,.,.
CASSTPSAGTGYSPLHF,TGTGCCAGCAGCACCCCTTCCGCTGGGACAGGTTATTCACCCCTCCACTTT,TRBJ1-6,TRBV4-2,17,.,TRBD1
CASSRRQGRDYGYTF,TGTGCCAGCAGCCGTAGACAGGGGCGTGACTATGGCTACACCTTC,TRBJ1-2,TRBV7-2,15,.,TRBD1
CATRAPYGNSEAFF,TGTGCCACCCGGGCGCCATATGGAAATTCTGAAGCTTTCTTT,TRBJ1-1,TRBV28,14,.,.
CASSLWKREAFF,TGTGCCAGCAGCTTGTGGAAGAGGGAAGCTTTCTTT,TRBJ1-1,TRBV5-6,12,few,.
CASSPRQGEAFF,TGTGCCAGCAGCCCCCGACAGGGAGAAGCTTTCTTT,TRBJ1-1,TRBV13,12,.,TRBD1
CASSLVSSYNSPLHF,TGCGCCAGCAGCTTGGTTAGCTCCTATAATTCACCCCTCCACTTT,TRBJ1-6,TRBV5-1,15,.,.
CASSPLDVSFAGELFF,TGCGCCAGCAGCCCCCTGGATGTAAGTTTTGCCGGGGAGCTGTTTTTT,TRBJ2-2,TRBV5-1,16,.,.
CASSITGDTEAFF,TGTGCCAGCAGCATTACAGGGGACACTGAAGCTTTCTTT,TRBJ1-1,TRBV7-9,13,.,TRBD1
CASSSPGGAKYEQYF,TGTGCCAGCAGTTCCCCCGGAGGGGCTAAGTACGAGCAGTACTTC,TRBJ2-7,TRBV28,15,.,.
CASSRGEQYF,TGTGCCAGCAGCCGGGGCGAGCAGTACTTC,TRBJ2-7,TRBV14,10,.,.
CASSPYVTEETQYF,TGTGCCAGCAGCCCCTACGTAACGGAAGAGACCCAGTACTTC,TRBJ2-5,TRBV5-4,14,.,.
CASSYRGTKNIQYF,TGTGCCAGCAGTTACAGGGGGACCAAAAACATTCAGTACTTC,TRBJ2-4,TRBV6-6,14,.,.
CASSYSASSYEQYF,TGTGCCAGCAGTTACTCGGCCAGCTCCTACGAGCAGTACTTC,TRBJ2-7,TRBV6-5,14,.,.
CASSQDFTGSSYEQYF,TGCGCCAGCAGCCAAGATTTTACGGGGAGCTCCTACGAGCAGTACTTC,TRBJ2-7,TRBV4-3,16,.,.
CASSTSGAKNIQYF,TGTGCCAGCAGCACGAGCGGCGCCAAAAACATTCAGTACTTC,TRBJ2-4,TRBV11-3,14,.,.
CASSLAVGTDYEQYF,TGCGCCAGCAGCTTGGCCGTTGGGACGGACTACGAGCAGTACTTC,TRBJ2-7,TRBV5-1,15,.,.
CASSLGTGGYEQYF,TGTGCCAGCAGCTTGGGGACGGGAGGCTACGAGCAGTACTTC,TRBJ2-7,TRBV5-4,14,.,TRBD2
CASSLLVYEQYF,TGTGCCAGCAGTTTACTGGTCTACGAGCAGTACTTC,TRBJ2-7,TRBV28,12,.,.
CASDDGNTIYF,TGCGCCAGCGACGATGGAAACACCATATATTTT,TRBJ1-3,TRBV4-1,11,once,.
CAISLTGSETQYF,TGTGCCATCAGTTTGACAGGTTCAGAGACCCAGTACTTC,TRBJ2-5,TRBV10-3,13,.,.
CASSKKTLAGVGETQYF,TGTGCCAGCAGCAAAAAAACCCTAGCGGGAGTGGGGGAGACCCAGTACTTC,TRBJ2-5,TRBV21-1,17,.,.
CASRTSSETQYF,TGTGCCAGCAGGACTAGCTCAGAGACCCAGTACTTC,TRBJ2-5,TRBV2,12,.,TRBD2
CASSQRTGYEQYF,TGCGCCAGCAGTCAACGCACAGGCTACGAGCAGTACTTC,TRBJ2-7,TRBV23-1,13,once,.
CASSYSRGGTGELFF,TGTGCCAGCAGTTACTCCCGGGGCGGCACCGGGGAGCTGTTTTTT,TRBJ2-2,TRBV6-5,15,.,.
CASRGITGGRNTIYF,TGCGCCAGCAGGGGGATCACAGGGGGCCGAAACACCATATATTTT,TRBJ1-3,TRBV10-1,15,.,TRBD1
CATSRGDRGPGANVLTF,TGTGCCACCAGCAGAGGGGACAGGGGGCCTGGGGCCAACGTCCTGACTTTC,TRBJ2-6,TRBV15,17,.,TRBD1
CATSEAGPSYEQYF,TGTGCCACCAGTGAGGCCGGGCCCTCCTACGAGCAGTACTTC,TRBJ2-7,TRBV24-1,14,once,.
CASSVGSSGYEQYF,TGTGCCAGCAGCGTCGGTTCTTCCGGCTACGAGCAGTACTTC,TRBJ2-7,TRBV5-5,14,.,.
CASSSTGSKDTEAFF,TGTGCCAGCAGCTCAACAGGTTCTAAGGACACTGAAGCTTTCTTT,TRBJ1-1,TRBV7-2,15,.,.
CASSPGTGVHTEAFF,TGTGCCAGCAGCCCCGGGACAGGGGTGCACACTGAAGCTTTCTTT,TRBJ1-1,TRBV7-2,15,.,TRBD1
CASSLAASGGYEQYF,TGTGCCAGTAGTCTTGCGGCTAGCGGGGGATACGAGCAGTACTTC,TRBJ2-7,TRBV19,15,few,TRBD2
CASSLRLPGEQFF,TGTGCCAGCAGCCTCCGACTCCCTGGTGAGCAGTTCTTC,TRBJ2-1,TRBV9,13,.,.
CASSQLKAVGAVEQYF,TGTGCCAGCAGCCAGCTAAAGGCGGTGGGGGCGGTCGAGCAGTACTTC,TRBJ2-7,TRBV4-2,16,.,.
CASSRNRGTGEKLFF,TGTGCCAGCAGTCGTAACAGGGGGACCGGGGAAAAACTGTTTTTT,TRBJ1-4,TRBV6-5,15,.,TRBD1
CSVEPPVGGKLFF,TGCAGCGTTGAACCCCCTGTGGGGGGAAAACTGTTTTTT,TRBJ1-4,TRBV29-1,13,.,.
CASRIGSGNTIYF,TGTGCCAGTAGGATAGGTTCTGGAAACACCATATATTTT,TRBJ1-3,TRBV19,13,.,.
CASSLALEGGAGYQETQYF,TGCGCCAGCAGCTTGGCCTTAGAGGGGGGCGCGGGTTACCAAGAGACCCAGTACTTC,TRBJ2-5,TRBV5-1,19,.,.
CASSPGGPGTGELFF,TGTGCCAGCAGTCCGGGGGGGCCGGGCACCGGGGAGCTGTTTTTT,TRBJ2-2,TRBV3-1/TRBV3-2,15,.,TRBD2
CASSYSPGGSTGELFF,TGTGCCAGCAGTTACTCTCCGGGGGGTTCCACCGGGGAGCTGTTTTTT,TRBJ2-2,TRBV6-5,16,.,TRBD2
CASSRLSYEQYF,TGTGCCAGCAGTCGACTTTCCTACGAGCAGTACTTC,TRBJ2-7,TRBV2,12,.,.
CASSKKQGNTEAFF,TGTGCCAGCAGTAAAAAACAGGGCAACACTGAAGCTTTCTTT,TRBJ1-1,TRBV9,14,few,.